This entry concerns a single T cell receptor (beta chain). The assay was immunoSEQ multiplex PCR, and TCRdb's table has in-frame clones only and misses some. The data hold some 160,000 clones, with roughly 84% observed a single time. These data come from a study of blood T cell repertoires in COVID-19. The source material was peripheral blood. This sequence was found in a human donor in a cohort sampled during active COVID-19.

CDR3 region: CASSSHQVLASYEQYF. In DNA form, the CDR3 reads TGTGCCAGCAGTTCCCACCAGGTCCTAGCGTCCTACGAGCAGTACTTC. The chain couples TRBV6-2 or TRBV6-3 to TRBJ2-7, with a weak D call TRBD2 (6 bases). Germline V gene data show CDR1 as MNHEY and CDR2 as SVGEGT. This CDR3 has 16 amino acids. Between the trimmed V and J ends, which lost 4 bases and 1 base, there was a span of 17 bases.